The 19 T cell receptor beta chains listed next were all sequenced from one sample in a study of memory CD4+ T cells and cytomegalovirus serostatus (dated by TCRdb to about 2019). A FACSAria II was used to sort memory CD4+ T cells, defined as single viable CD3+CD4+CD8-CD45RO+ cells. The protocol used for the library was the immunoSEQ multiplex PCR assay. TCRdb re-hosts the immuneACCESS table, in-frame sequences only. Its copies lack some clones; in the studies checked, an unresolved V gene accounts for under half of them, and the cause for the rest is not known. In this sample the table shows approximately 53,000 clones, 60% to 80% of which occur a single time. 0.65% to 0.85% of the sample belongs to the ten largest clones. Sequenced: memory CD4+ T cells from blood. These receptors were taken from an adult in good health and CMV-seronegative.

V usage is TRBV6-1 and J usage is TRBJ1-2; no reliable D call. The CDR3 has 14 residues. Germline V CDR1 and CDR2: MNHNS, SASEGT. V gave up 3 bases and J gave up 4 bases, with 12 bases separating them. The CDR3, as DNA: TGTGCCAGCAGTGAGGACGGACTCCTCTATGGCTACACCTTC. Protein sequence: CASSEDGLLYGYTF.

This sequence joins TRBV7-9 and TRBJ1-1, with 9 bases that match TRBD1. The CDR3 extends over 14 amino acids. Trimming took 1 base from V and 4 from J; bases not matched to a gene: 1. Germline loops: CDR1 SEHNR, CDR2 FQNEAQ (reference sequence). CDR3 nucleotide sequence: TGTGCCAGCAGCTTAGGGGGACAGGGCACTGAAGCTTTCTTT. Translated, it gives CASSLGGQGTEAFF.

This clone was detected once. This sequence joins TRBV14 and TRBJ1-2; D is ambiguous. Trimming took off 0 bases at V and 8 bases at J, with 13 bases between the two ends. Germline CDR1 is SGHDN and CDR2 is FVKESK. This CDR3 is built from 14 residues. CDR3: CASSQEGRRRGYTF. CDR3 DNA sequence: TGTGCCAGCAGCCAAGAAGGGCGTCGACGGGGCTACACCTTC.

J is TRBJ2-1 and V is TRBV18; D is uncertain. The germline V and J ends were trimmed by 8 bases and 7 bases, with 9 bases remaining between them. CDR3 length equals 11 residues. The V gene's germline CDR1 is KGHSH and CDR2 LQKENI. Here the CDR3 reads CASRNGNEQFF. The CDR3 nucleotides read TGTGCCAGCCGCAACGGAAATGAGCAGTTCTTC.

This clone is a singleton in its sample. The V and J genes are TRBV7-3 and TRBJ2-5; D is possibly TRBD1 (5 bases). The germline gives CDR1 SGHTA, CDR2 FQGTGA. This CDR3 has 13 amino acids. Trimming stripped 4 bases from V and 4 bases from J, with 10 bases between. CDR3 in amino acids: CASSSGHIETQYF. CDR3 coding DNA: TGTGCCAGCAGCTCCGGACACATAGAGACCCAGTACTTC.

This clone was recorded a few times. The CDR3 DNA reads as TGTGCCTGGAGGACAAATATCTATGGCTACACCTTC. Residues: CAWRTNIYGYTF. The chain links TRBV30 to TRBJ1-2, with D unresolved. The germline V gene encodes CDR1 GTSNPN and CDR2 SVGIG (reference sequence). Trimming stripped 3 bases from V and 4 bases from J, with 9 bases between. The CDR3 runs 12 residues.

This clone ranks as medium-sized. The DNA of the CDR3 is TGTGCCAGCAGTGCCACGTTGACCGTCTACGAGCAGTACTTC. It codes for CASSATLTVYEQYF. The chain employs TRBV6-1 and TRBJ2-7; D gene ambiguous. The CDR3 extends over 14 amino acids. Deletions cut 4 bases from V and 3 bases from J, with 13 bases between. Germline-derived CDR1 and CDR2 are MNHNS and SASEGT.

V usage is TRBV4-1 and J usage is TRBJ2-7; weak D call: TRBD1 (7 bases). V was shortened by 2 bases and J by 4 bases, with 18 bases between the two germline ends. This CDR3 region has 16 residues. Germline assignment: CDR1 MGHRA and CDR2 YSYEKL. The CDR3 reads CASSQPGAGGWYEQYF. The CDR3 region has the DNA TGCGCCAGCAGCCAACCGGGGGCAGGGGGTTGGTACGAGCAGTACTTC.

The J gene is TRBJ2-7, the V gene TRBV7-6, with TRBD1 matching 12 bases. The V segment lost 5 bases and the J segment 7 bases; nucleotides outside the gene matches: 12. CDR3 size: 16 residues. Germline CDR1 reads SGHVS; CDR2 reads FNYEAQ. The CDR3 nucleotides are TGTGCCAGCAGCCTTACTCCGGGACAGGGGGCTCGGGAGCAGTACTTC. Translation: CASSLTPGQGAREQYF. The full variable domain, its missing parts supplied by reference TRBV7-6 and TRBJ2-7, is GAGVSQSPRYKVTKRGQDVALRCDPISGHVSLYWYRQALGQGPEFLTYFNYEAQQDKSGLPNDRFSAERPEGSISTLTIQRTEQRDSAMYRCASSLTPGQGAREQYFGPGTRLTVT.

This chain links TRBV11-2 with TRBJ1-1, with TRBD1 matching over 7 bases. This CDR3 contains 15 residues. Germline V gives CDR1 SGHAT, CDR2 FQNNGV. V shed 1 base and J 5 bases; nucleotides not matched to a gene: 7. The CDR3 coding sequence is TGTGCCAGCAGCTTAGGCGGGACAGTAGATACTGAAGCTTTCTTT. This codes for CASSLGGTVDTEAFF.

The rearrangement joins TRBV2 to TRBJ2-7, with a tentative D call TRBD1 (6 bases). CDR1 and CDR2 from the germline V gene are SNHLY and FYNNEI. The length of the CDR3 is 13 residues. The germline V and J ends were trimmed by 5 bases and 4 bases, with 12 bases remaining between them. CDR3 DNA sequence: TGTGCCAGCAGTACAGGGCTAATGTACGAGCAGTACTTC. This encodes CASSTGLMYEQYF.

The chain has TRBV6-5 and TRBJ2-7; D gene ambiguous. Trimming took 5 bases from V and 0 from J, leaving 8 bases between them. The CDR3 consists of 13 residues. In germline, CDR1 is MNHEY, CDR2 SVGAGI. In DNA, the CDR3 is TGTGCCAGCAGTAGGGCAGCCTCCTACGAGCAGTACTTC. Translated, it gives CASSRAASYEQYF.

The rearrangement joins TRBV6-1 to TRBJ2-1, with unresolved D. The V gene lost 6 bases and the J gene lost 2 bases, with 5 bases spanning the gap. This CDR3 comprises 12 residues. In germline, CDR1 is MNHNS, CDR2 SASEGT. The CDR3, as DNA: TGTGCCAGCAGGGTTACCTACAATGAGCAGTTCTTC. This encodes CASRVTYNEQFF.

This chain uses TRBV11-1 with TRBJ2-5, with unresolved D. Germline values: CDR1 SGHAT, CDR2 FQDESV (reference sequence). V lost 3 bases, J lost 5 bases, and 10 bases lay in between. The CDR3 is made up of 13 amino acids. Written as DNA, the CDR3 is TGTGCCAGCAGCTTTTCCGTTCGGGAGACCCAGTACTTC. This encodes CASSFSVRETQYF.

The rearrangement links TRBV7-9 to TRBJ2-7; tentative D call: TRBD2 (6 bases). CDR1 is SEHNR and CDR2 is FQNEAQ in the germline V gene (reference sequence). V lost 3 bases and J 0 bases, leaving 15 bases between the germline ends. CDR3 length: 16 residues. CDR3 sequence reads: CASSLSTGASSYEQYF. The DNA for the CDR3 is TGTGCCAGCAGCTTGAGCACGGGAGCCAGCTCCTACGAGCAGTACTTC.

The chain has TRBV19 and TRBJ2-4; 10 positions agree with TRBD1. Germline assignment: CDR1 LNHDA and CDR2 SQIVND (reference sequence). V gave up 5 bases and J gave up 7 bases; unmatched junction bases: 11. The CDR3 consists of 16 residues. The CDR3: CASSGAPTGGANIQYF. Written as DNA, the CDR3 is TGTGCCAGTAGTGGGGCCCCGACAGGGGGCGCGAACATTCAGTACTTC. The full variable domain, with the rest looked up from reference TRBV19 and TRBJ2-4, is DGGITQSPKYLFRKEGQNVTLSCEQNLNHDAMYWYRQDPGQGLRLIYYSQIVNDFQKGDIAEGYSVSREKKESFPLTVTSAQKNPTAFYLCASSGAPTGGANIQYFGAGTRLSVL.

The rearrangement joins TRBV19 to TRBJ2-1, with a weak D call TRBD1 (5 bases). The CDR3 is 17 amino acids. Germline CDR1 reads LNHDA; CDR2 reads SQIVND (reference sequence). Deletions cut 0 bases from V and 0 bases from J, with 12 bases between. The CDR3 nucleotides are TGTGCCAGTAGTATAGATCAGGGCGGATACTCCTACAATGAGCAGTTCTTC. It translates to CASSIDQGGYSYNEQFF. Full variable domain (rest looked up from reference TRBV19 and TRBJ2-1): DGGITQSPKYLFRKEGQNVTLSCEQNLNHDAMYWYRQDPGQGLRLIYYSQIVNDFQKGDIAEGYSVSREKKESFPLTVTSAQKNPTAFYLCASSIDQGGYSYNEQFFGPGTRLTVL.

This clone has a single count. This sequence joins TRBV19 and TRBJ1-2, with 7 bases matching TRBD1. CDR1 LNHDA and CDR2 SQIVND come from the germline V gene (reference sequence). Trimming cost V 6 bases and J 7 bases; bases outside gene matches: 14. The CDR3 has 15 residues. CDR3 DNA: TGTGCCAGTAGGGGGGTAGGGACAGCCCTCAGTGGCTACACCTTC. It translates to CASRGVGTALSGYTF. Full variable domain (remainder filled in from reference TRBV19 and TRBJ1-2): DGGITQSPKYLFRKEGQNVTLSCEQNLNHDAMYWYRQDPGQGLRLIYYSQIVNDFQKGDIAEGYSVSREKKESFPLTVTSAQKNPTAFYLCASRGVGTALSGYTFGSGTRLTVV.

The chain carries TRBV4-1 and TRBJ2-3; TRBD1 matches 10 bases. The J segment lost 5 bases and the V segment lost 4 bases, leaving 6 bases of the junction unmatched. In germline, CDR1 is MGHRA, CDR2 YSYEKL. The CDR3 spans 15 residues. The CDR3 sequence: CASSRGQGGRDTQYF. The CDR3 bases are TGCGCCAGCAGCCGCGGACAGGGGGGGAGAGATACGCAGTATTTT.